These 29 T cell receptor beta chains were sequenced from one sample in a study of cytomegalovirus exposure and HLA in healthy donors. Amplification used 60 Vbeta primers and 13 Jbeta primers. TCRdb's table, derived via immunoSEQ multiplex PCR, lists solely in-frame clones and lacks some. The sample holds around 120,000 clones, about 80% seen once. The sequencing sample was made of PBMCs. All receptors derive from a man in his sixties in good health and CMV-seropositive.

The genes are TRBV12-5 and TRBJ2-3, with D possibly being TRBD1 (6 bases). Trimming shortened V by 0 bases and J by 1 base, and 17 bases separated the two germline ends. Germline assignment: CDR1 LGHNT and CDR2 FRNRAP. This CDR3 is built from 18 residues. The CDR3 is CASGLVQPIDRRTDTQYF. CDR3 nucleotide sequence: TGTGCTAGTGGTTTGGTCCAACCCATCGACAGGCGCACAGATACGCAGTATTTT. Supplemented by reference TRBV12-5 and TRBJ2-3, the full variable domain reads DARVTQTPRHKVTEMGQEVTMRCQPILGHNTVFWYRQTMMQGLELLAYFRNRAPLDDSGMPKDRFSAEMPDATLATLKIQPSEPRDSAVYFCASGLVQPIDRRTDTQYFGPGTRLTVL.

The CDR3 DNA follows: TGTGCCAGCAGCCCCTCCAGCGGGGGGGCCCGAGGAGATACGCAGTATTTT. Protein product: CASSPSSGGARGDTQYF. V and J are TRBV5-4 and TRBJ2-3, with 10 bases aligning to TRBD2. V gave up 4 bases and J gave up 5 bases; unmatched junction bases: 13. In germline, CDR1 is SGHNT, CDR2 YYREEE (reference sequence). CDR3 length: 17 amino acids. The full variable domain, completed using reference TRBV5-4 and TRBJ2-3, is ETGVTQSPTHLIKTRGQQVTLRCSSQSGHNTVSWYQQALGQGPQFIFQYYREEENGRGNFPPRFSGLQFPNYSSELNVNALELDDSALYLCASSPSSGGARGDTQYFGPGTRLTVL.

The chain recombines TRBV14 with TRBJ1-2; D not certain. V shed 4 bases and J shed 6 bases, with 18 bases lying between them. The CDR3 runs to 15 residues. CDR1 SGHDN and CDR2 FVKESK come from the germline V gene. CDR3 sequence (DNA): TGTGCCAGCAGCCGATCCGGGATCCCGAGCGATGGCTACACCTTC. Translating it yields CASSRSGIPSDGYTF.

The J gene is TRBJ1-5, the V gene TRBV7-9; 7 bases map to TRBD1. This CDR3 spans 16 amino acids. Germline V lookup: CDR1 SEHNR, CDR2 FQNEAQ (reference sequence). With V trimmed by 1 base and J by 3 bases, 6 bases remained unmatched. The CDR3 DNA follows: TGTGCCAGCAGCTTAGGTACAGGGGCCTTCAATCAGCCCCAGCATTTT. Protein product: CASSLGTGAFNQPQHF.

CDR3 in DNA: TGTGCCAGCAGCTTGGGTGGGGACAGGGATAGTGAAGCTTTCTTT. Translated: CASSLGGDRDSEAFF. The rearrangement uses TRBV5-4 and TRBJ1-1; 9 bases fit TRBD1. The V and J ends lost 0 bases and 7 bases, in that order; junction bases with no gene match: 7. Germline values: CDR1 SGHNT, CDR2 YYREEE (reference sequence). The CDR3 is made up of 15 amino acids.

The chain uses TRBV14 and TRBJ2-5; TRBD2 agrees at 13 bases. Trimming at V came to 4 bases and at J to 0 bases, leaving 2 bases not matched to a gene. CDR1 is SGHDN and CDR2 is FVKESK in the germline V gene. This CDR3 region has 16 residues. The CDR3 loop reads CASSRGLAGYQETQYF. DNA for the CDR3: TGTGCCAGCAGCCGGGGACTAGCGGGGTACCAAGAGACCCAGTACTTC.

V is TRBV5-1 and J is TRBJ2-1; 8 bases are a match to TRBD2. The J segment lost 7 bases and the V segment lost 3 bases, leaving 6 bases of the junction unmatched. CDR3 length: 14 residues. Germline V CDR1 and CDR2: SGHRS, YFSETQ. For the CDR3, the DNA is TGCGCCAGCAGCTCCGGGACTAGTAGTAATGAGCAGTTCTTC. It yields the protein CASSSGTSSNEQFF.

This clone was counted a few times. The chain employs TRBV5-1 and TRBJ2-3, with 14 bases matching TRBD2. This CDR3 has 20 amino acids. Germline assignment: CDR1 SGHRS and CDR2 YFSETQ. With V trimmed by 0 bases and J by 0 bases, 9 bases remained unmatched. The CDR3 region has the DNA TGCGCCAGCAGCTTGGTGGCCTTGACTAGCGGGGGGGCTAGCACAGATACGCAGTATTTT. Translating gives CASSLVALTSGGASTDTQYF.

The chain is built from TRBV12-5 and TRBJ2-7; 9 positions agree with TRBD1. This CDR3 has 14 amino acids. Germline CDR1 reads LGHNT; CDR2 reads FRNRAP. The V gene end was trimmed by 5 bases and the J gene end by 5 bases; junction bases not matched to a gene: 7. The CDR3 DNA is TGTGCTAGTGGTGTACAGGGGGCGGTCCACGAGCAGTACTTC. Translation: CASGVQGAVHEQYF.

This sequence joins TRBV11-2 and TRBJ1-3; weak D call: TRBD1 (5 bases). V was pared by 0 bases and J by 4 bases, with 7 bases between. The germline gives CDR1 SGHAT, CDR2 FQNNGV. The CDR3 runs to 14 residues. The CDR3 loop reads CASSLDRAGNTIYF. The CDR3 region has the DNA TGTGCCAGCAGCTTAGACAGGGCCGGAAACACCATATATTTT.

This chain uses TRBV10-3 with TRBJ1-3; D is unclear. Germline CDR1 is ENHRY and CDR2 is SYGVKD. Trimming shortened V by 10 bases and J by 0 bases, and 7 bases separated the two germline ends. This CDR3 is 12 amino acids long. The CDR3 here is CATADSGNTIYF. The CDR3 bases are TGTGCCACTGCGGACTCTGGAAACACCATATATTTT.

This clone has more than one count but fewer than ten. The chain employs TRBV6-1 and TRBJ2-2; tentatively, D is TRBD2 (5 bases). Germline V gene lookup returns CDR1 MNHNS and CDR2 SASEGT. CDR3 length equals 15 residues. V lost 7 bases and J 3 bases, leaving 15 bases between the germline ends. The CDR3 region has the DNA TGTGCCAGCACGGGAACAGAGAGATACACCGGGGAGCTGTTTTTT. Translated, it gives CASTGTERYTGELFF.

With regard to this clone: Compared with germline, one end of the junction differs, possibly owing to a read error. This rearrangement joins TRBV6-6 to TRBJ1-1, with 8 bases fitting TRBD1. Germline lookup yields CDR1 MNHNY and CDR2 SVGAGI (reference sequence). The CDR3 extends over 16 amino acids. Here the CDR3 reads CASSLNRGGRNTEASF. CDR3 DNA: TGTGCCAGCAGTTTAAACAGGGGGGGAAGGAACACTGAAGCTTCCTTT.

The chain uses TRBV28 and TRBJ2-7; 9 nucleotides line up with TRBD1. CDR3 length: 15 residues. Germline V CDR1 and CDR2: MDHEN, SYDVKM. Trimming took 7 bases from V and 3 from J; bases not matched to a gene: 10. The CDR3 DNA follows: TGTGCCAGCAATCCTCCGGGACAGGGACGCTACGAGCAGTACTTC. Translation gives CASNPPGQGRYEQYF.

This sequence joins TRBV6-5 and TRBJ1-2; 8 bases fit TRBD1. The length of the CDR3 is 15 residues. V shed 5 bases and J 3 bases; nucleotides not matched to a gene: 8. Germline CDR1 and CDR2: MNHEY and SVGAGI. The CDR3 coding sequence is TGTGCCAGCAGTAACGCAGGGGGCGGTCACTATGGCTACACCTTC. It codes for CASSNAGGGHYGYTF.

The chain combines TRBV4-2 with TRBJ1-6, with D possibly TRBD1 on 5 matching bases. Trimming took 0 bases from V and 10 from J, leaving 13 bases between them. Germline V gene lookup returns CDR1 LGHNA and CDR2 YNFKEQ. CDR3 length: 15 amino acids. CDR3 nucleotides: TGTGCCAGCAGCCAAGACAGGGAACGGCGGTCACCCCTCCACTTT. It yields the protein CASSQDRERRSPLHF.

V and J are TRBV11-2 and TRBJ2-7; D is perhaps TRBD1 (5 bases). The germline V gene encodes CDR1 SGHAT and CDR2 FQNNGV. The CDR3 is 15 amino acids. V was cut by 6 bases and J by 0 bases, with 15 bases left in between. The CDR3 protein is CASSYKDILSYEQYF. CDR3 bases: TGTGCCAGCAGTTACAAGGACATTCTCTCCTACGAGCAGTACTTC.

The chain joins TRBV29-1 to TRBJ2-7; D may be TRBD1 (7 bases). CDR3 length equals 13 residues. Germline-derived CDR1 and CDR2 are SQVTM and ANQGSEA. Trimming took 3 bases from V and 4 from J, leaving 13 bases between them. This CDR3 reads CSVDAQGRYEQYF. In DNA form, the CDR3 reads TGCAGCGTTGATGCACAGGGGAGGTACGAGCAGTACTTC.

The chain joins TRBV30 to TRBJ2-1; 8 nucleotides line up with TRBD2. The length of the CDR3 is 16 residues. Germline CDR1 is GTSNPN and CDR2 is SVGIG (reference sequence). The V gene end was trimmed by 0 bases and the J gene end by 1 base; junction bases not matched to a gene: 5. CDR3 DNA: TGTGCCTGGAGTGTACTCGGGGGGGTTTCCTACAATGAGCAGTTCTTC. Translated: CAWSVLGGVSYNEQFF.

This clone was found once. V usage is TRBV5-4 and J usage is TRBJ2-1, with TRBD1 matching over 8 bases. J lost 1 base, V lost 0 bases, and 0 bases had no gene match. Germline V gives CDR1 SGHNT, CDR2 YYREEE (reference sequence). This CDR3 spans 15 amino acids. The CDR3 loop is CASSLGQGSYNEQFF. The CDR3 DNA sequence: TGTGCCAGCAGCTTGGGACAGGGGTCCTACAATGAGCAGTTCTTC.

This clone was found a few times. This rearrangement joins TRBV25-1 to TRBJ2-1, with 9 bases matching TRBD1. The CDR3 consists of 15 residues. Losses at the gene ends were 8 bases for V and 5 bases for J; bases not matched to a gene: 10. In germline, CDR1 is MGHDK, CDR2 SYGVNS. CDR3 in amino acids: CASSGFRQGDNEQFF. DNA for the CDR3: TGTGCCAGCTCGGGGTTTCGACAGGGGGACAATGAGCAGTTCTTC.

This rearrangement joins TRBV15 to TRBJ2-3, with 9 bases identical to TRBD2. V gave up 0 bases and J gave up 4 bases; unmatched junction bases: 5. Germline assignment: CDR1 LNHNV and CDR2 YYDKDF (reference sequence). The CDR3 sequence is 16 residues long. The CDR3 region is CATSRDLRGGSDTQYF. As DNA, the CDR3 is TGTGCCACCAGCAGAGATTTGCGGGGGGGGTCAGATACGCAGTATTTT.

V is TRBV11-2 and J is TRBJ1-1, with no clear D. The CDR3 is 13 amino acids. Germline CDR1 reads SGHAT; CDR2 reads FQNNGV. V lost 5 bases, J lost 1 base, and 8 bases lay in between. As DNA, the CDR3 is TGTGCCAGCAGCATTACAAGGAACACTGAAGCTTTCTTT. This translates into CASSITRNTEAFF.

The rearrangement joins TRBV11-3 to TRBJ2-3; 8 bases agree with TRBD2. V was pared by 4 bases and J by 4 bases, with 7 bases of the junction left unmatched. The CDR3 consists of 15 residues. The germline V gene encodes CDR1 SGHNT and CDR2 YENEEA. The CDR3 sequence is CASSSPGGFADTQYF. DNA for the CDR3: TGTGCCAGCAGCTCCCCGGGAGGGTTTGCAGATACGCAGTATTTT.

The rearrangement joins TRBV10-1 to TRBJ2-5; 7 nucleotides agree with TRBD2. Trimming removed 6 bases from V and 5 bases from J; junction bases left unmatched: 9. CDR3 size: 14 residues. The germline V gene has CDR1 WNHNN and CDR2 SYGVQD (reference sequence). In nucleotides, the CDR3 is TGCGCCAGCAGCGCGGGGGACTCCACGGAGACCCAGTACTTC. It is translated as CASSAGDSTETQYF.

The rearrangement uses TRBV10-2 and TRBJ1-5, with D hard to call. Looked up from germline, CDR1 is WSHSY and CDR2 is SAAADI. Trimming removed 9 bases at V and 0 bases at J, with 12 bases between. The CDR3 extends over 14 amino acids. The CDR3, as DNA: TGCGCCAGTGCCCCCGGGAATAGCAATCAGCCCCAGCATTTT. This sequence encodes CASAPGNSNQPQHF.

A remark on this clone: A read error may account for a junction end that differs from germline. The CDR3 DNA reads as TGTTCCAGCAGCGTAGGGACTAGCGGGAGCGCAGATACGCAGTATTTT. Protein product: CSSSVGTSGSADTQYF. The genes are TRBV7-9 and TRBJ2-3, with TRBD2 matching over 14 bases. The CDR3 extends over 16 amino acids. Germline V gene sequence: CDR1 SEHNR, CDR2 FQNEAQ (reference sequence).

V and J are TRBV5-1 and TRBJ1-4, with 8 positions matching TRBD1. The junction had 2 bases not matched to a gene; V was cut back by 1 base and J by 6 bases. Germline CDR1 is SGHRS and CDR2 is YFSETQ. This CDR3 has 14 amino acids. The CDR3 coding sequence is TGCGCCAGCAGCTTGATGGGACAGGATGAAAAACTGTTTTTT. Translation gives CASSLMGQDEKLFF.

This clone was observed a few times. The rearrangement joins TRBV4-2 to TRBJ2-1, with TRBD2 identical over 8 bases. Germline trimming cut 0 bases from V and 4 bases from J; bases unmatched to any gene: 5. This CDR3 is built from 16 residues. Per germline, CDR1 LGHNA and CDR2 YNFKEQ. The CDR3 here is CASSQDMVAGYNEQFF. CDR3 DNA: TGTGCCAGCAGCCAAGATATGGTAGCGGGATACAATGAGCAGTTCTTC.